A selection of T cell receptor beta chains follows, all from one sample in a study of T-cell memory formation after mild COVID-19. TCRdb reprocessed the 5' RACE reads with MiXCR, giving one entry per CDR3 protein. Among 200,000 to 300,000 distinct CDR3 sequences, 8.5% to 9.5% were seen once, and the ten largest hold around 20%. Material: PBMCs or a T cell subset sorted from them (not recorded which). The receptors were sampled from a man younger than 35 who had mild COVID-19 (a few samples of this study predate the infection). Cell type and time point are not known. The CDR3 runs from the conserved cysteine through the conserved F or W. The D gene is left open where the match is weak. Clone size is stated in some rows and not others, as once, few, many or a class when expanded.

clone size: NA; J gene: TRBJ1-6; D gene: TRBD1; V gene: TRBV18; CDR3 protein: CASSRDSRISPLHF; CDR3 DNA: TGTGCCAGCTCAAGGGACAGTAGAATTTCACCCCTCCACTTT
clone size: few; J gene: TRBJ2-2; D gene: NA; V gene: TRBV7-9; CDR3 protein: CASSGNGELFF; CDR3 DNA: TGTGCCAGCAGCGGCAACGGGGAGCTGTTTTTT
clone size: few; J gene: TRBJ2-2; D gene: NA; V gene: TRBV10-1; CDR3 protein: CASSGQRNTGELFF; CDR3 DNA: TGCGCCAGCAGTGGACAGAGGAACACCGGGGAGCTGTTTTTT
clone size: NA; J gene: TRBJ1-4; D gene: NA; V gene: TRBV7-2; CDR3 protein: CASSRVKEKLFF; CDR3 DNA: TGTGCCAGCAGCAGGGTTAAGGAAAAACTGTTTTTT
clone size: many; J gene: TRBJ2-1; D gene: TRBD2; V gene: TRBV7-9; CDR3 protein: CASSFAGGPYNEQFF; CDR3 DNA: TGTGCCAGCAGCTTCGCGGGGGGACCCTACAATGAGCAGTTCTTC
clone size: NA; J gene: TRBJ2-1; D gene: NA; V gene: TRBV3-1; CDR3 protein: CASSQEPTGDSYNEQFF; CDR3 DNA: TGTGCCAGCAGCCAAGAGCCCACCGGGGACTCCTACAATGAGCAGTTCTTC
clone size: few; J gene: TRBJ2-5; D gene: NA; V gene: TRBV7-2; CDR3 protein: CASSPRVQVQETQYF; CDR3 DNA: TGTGCCAGCAGCCCGCGTGTTCAGGTCCAAGAGACCCAGTACTTC
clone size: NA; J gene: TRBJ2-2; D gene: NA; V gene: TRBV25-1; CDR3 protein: CASSEAGTGELFF; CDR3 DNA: TGTGCCAGCAGTGAAGCGGGGACCGGGGAGCTGTTTTTT
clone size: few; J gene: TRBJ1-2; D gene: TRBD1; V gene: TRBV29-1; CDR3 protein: CSVEARQGGINYGYTF; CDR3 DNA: TGCAGCGTGGAAGCCCGACAGGGGGGAATCAACTATGGCTACACCTTC
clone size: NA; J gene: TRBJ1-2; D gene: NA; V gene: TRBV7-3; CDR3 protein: CASSLDGASVGGYTF; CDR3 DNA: TGTGCCAGCAGCTTAGATGGCGCTTCAGTCGGTGGCTACACCTTC
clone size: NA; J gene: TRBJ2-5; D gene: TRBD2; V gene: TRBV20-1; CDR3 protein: CSAKGLAGGARETQYF; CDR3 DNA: TGCAGTGCGAAAGGACTAGCGGGGGGGGCCCGCGAGACCCAGTACTTC